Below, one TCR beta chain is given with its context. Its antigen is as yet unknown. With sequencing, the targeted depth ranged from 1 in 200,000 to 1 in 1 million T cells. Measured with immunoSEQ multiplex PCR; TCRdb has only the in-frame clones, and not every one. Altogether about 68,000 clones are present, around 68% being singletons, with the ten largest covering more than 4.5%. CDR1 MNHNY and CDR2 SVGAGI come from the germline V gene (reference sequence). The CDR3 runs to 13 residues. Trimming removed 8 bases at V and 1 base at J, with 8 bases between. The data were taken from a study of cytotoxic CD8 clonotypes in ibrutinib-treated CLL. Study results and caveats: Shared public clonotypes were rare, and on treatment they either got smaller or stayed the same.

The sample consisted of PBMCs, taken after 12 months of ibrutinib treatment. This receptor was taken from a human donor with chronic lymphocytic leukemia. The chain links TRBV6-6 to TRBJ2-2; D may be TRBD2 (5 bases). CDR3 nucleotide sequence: TGTGCCAGCGTGGAGGAGAACACCGGGGAGCTGTTTTTT. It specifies CASVEENTGELFF.